In its sample, the clone carrying this T cell receptor (beta chain) was seen a few times. As yet, its antigen is unknown. The data were obtained in a study of T-cell memory formation after mild COVID-19. The study, taken as a whole, reports: CM and EM subsets held most contracting CD4+ clones; EMRA held CD8+ ones. The SARS-CoV-2 specificity of second-wave clones reaching peak at day 37 remained unverified. CD4/CD8 balance characterized clones contracting day 15 to 85, and CD4+ skew characterized later expanders.

After 5'RACE with constant-segment primers, TCR alpha and TCR beta cDNA libraries carrying sample barcodes and UMIs were obtained. One entry per CDR3 protein results from TCRdb running MiXCR on the 5' RACE reads. This table holds roughly 350,000 distinct CDR3 sequences, roughly an eighth found once. The sequence was obtained from a man in his late teens or twenties who had mild COVID-19 (a few samples of this study predate the infection). Cell type and time point are not known. The sample taken for sequencing was PBMCs or a T cell subset sorted from them (not recorded which).

The CDR3 here is CASSLSGISNQPQHF. CDR3 nucleotide sequence: TGCGCCAGCAGCTTGTCAGGAATTAGCAATCAGCCCCAGCATTTT. The chain combines TRBV5-1 with TRBJ1-5, with D uncertain. Trimming cost V 1 base and J 0 bases, with 8 bases left between them. CDR1 is SGHRS, CDR2 YFSETQ, per germline. This CDR3 region has 15 residues.